This TCR beta chain emerged from a study of T cell responses to AZD1222 COVID-19 vaccine. Study results and caveats: Baseline seropositives among AZD1222 recipients totaled only 5 to 7.

Trimming removed 3 bases from V and 1 base from J; junction bases left unmatched: 9. From germline, CDR1 is SGHRS and CDR2 YFSETQ. The CDR3 consists of 18 residues. Remarks on this clone: The antigen is not known.

Generated by immunoSEQ multiplex PCR, the TCRdb table keeps only in-frame clones and is missing some. The sample lists fewer than 120,000 clones, 85% to 95% seen once, with 2.9% in the top ten. V and J are TRBV5-1 and TRBJ2-2; 10 bases are shared with TRBD1. The material sequenced was peripheral blood, taken 28 days after the second AZD1222 dose. The sequence came from an adult who received the AZD1222 COVID-19 vaccine. In DNA, the CDR3 is TGCGCCAGCAGCTCGATGGGACAGGGGCGACTGAACACCGGGGAGCTGTTTTTT. This codes for CASSSMGQGRLNTGELFF.